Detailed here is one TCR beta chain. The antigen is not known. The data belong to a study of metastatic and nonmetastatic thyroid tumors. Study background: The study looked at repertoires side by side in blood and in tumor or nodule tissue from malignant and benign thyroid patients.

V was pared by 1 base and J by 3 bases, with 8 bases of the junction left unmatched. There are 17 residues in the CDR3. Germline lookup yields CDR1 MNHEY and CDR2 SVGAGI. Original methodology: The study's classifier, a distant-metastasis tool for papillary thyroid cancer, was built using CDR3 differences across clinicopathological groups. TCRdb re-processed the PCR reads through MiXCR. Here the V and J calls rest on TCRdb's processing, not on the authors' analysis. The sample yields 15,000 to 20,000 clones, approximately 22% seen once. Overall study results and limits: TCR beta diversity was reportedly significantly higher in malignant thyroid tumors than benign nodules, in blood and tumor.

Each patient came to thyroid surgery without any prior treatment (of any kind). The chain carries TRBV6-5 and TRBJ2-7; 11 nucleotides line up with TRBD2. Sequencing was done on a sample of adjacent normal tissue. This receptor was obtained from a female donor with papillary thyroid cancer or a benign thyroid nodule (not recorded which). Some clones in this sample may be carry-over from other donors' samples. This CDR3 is CASSYLGSLAGGYEQYF. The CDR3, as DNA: TGTGCCAGCAGTTACTTGGGGAGCCTAGCGGGAGGCTACGAGCAGTACTTC.